Listed below are T cell receptor beta chains from one sample, sequenced in a study of control samples from healthy donors and cancer patients. The method was immunoSEQ multiplex PCR; TCRdb's version includes in-frame clones alone and lacks a portion of them. This sample has approximately 100,000 clones, with 80% to 95% found just once. Sequenced input: blood. These TCRs come from a human donor in good health. The donor label of this sample is uncertain. Both conserved end residues are part of each CDR3.

V	J	CDR3
TRBV7-9	TRBJ1-2	CASSFGGNFYGYTF
TRBV19	TRBJ2-3	CASSSRTPTDTQYF
TRBV19	TRBJ1-4	CASSPAGDNEKLFF
TRBV29-1	TRBJ1-2	CSVESGDEYGYTF
TRBV18	TRBJ1-5	CASSPALNQPQHF
TRBV6-2/TRBV6-3	TRBJ1-4	CASSHSLGQGDEKLFF
TRBV19	TRBJ2-5	CASSSRREQETQYF
TRBV5-6	TRBJ1-2	CASSLRRTGSSYGYTF
TRBV7-2	TRBJ2-1	CASSLKGRVGEQFF
TRBV30	TRBJ1-5	CAWSVSGNQPQHF
TRBV28	TRBJ1-6	CASSLGPYNSPLHF
TRBV2	TRBJ2-1	CASDSYNEQFF
TRBV6-4	TRBJ2-3	CASSEKGEDTQYF
TRBV4-2	TRBJ2-1	CASSSSGVPEQFF
TRBV7-2	TRBJ2-5	CASSLRDVETQYF
TRBV9	TRBJ2-3	CASSVGIGFRDGITDTQYF
TRBV29-1	TRBJ2-2	CSVAGTGGMNTGELFF
TRBV7-8	TRBJ2-1	CASSLGTSGGNEQFF
TRBV28	TRBJ2-1	CASGLAGEGSYNEQFF
TRBV7-9	TRBJ2-2	CASSRDRRPTGELFF
TRBV27	TRBJ2-2	CASTFGRGGAGELFF
TRBV2	TRBJ2-3	CASSERGSSTDTQYF
TRBV2	TRBJ1-1	CASSEPGVGTEAFF
TRBV7-2	TRBJ2-3	CASSFDRGRWDTQYF
TRBV7-3	TRBJ1-6	CASSSNNNSPLHF
TRBV2	TRBJ2-1	CASTLLAGGYNEQFF